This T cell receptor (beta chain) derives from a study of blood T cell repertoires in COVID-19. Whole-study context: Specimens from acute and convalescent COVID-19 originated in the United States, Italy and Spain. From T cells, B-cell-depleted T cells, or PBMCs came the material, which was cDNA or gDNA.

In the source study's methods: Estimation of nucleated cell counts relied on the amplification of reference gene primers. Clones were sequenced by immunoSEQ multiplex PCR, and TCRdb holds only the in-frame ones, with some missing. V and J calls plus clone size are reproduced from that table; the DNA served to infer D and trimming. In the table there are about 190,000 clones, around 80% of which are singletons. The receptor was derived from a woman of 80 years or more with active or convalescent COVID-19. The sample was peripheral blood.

The DNA of the CDR3 is TGTGCCAGCAGCCATAAAGATACGCAGTATTTT. Translated, it gives CASSHKDTQYF. The chain is built from TRBV4-2 and TRBJ2-3; D is ambiguous. Looked up from germline, CDR1 is LGHNA and CDR2 is YNFKEQ. V was trimmed by 3 bases and J by 5 bases, leaving 3 bases between them. This CDR3 comprises 11 residues.